This T cell receptor (beta chain) came from a study of STAT5B mutations in CD4+ large granular lymphocyte leukemia. Study outcomes and limitations: Data were not HLA-matched across samples.

A remark on this clone: As yet, its antigen is unknown.

Losses at the gene ends were 7 bases for V and 0 bases for J; bases not matched to a gene: 6. The CDR3 is made up of 15 amino acids. In germline, CDR1 is SGDLS, CDR2 YYNGEE. Produced via immunoSEQ multiplex PCR; TCRdb's table is partial and in-frame only. The sample yields under 40,000 clones, around four fifths seen once. Controls came from buffy coats of healthy blood donors. The J gene is TRBJ2-2, the V gene TRBV9, with 7 positions matching TRBD2. The sequence derives from a human donor in good health. The sequenced sample was CD4+ T cells from blood buffy coats. The CDR3: CASGRGLSNTGELFF. DNA for the CDR3: TGTGCCAGCGGGAGGGGTCTATCGAACACCGGGGAGCTGTTTTTT.